This T cell receptor beta chain was obtained from a study of cytomegalovirus exposure and HLA in healthy donors. The CDR3 runs to 17 residues. With V trimmed by 5 bases and J by 1 base, 11 bases remained unmatched. In germline, CDR1 is SEHNR, CDR2 FQNEAQ (reference sequence). The study ran its PCR with 60 Vbeta and 13 Jbeta primers. Here immunoSEQ multiplex PCR was the method, and the copy in TCRdb shows in-frame clones only, minus some. The repertoire table contains 50,000 or so clones. The receptor was derived from a woman aged 40 to 50 in good health and CMV-seronegative. The sequenced sample consisted of PBMCs. The V call is TRBV7-9, the J call TRBJ2-1, with 7 bases that match TRBD2. CDR3 residues: CASSIRIGAGSYNEQFF. In DNA, the CDR3 is TGTGCCAGCAGCATTAGGATAGGAGCGGGATCCTACAATGAGCAGTTCTTC.